This TCR beta chain is from a study of graft-versus-host responses after intestinal transplantation. Study-wide context: Anti-thymocyte globulin induction, then tacrolimus and steroids for roughly 3 years, went to all recipients.

Germline values: CDR1 GTSNPN, CDR2 SVGIG (reference sequence). Deletions cut 0 bases from V and 3 bases from J, with 11 bases between. The CDR3 extends over 14 amino acids. Worth noting for this clone: Its antigen is currently unknown.

TCRdb's table, derived via immunoSEQ multiplex PCR, lists solely in-frame clones and lacks some. This table holds tens of thousands of clones, 91% found once. The sequencing here drew on unstimulated CD4+ T cells sorted from spleen or lymph node cells, taken before intestinal transplant. V is TRBV30 and J is TRBJ1-1; D is possibly TRBD1 (6 bases). This sequence was found in a human donor who received an intestinal transplant. The CDR3 coding sequence is TGTGCCTGGAGTGTAATCGGGGGGCACACTGAAGCTTTCTTT. Protein sequence: CAWSVIGGHTEAFF.